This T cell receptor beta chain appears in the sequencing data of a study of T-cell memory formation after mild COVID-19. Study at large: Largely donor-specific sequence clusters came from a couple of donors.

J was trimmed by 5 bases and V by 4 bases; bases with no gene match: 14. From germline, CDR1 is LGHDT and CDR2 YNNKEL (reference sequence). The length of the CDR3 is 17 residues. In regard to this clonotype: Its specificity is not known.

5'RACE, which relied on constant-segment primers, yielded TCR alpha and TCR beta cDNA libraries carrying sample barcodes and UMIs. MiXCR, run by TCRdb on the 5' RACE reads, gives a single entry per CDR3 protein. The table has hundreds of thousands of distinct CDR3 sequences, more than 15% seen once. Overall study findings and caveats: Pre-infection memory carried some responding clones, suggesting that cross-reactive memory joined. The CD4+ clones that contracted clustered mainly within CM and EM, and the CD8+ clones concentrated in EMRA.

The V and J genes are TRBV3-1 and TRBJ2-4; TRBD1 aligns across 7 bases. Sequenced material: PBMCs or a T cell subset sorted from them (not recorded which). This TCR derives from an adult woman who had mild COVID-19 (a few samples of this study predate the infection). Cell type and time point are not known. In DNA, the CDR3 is TGTGCCAGCAGCCCCCAGGGGGTTTACAAACGAGAAAACATTCAGTACTTC. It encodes CASSPQGVYKRENIQYF.